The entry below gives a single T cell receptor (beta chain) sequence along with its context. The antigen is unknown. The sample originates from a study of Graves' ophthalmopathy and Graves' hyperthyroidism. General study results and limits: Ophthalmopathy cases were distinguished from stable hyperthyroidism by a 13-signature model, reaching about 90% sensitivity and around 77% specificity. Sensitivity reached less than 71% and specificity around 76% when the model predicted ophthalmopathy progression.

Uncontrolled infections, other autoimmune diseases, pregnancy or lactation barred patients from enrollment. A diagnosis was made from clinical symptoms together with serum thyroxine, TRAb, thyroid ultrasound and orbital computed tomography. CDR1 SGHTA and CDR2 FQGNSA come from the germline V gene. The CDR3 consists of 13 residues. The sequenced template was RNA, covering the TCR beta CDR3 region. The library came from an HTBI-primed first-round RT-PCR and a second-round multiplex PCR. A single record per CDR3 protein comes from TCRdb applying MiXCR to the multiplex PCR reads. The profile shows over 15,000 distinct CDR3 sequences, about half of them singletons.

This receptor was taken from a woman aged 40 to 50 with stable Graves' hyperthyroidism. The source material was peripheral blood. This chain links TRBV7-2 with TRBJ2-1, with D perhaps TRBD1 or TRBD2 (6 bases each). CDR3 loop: CGSGATIYNEQFF. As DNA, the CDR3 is TGTGGCTCGGGGGCGACGATATACAATGAGCAGTTCTTC.